The 32 T cell receptor beta chains below were found in one sample sequenced in a study of T cells in Graves' hyperthyroidism and ophthalmopathy. RNA transcripts were the template for amplifying TCR beta CDR3 regions. The TCR CDR3 was amplified in a first-round RT-PCR using the HTBI primer set. TCRdb ran MiXCR on the multiplex PCR reads and lists one entry per CDR3 protein. The data contain some 400,000 distinct CDR3 sequences, roughly 14% of them singletons. Sequences were obtained from blood. The receptors derive from a man aged 25-45 years with Graves' hyperthyroidism that later progressed to Graves' ophthalmopathy.

This chain links TRBV18 with TRBJ2-3; D possibly matches TRBD1 or TRBD2 (5 bases each). Trimming removed 2 bases at V and 2 bases at J, with 14 bases between. The CDR3 covers 16 residues. Germline V lookup: CDR1 KGHSH, CDR2 LQKENI. The CDR3 region has the DNA TGTGCCAGCTCACCAGCCGGTGGGGGTCCCACAGATACGCAGTATTTT. Amino acid sequence: CASSPAGGGPTDTQYF.

About this clonotype: A read error may be the cause here, since a much bigger clone is one base away. This chain uses TRBV6-1 with TRBJ2-2; the D call may be TRBD1 or TRBD2 (6 bases each). The CDR3 sequence is 15 residues long. Per the germline V gene, CDR1 is MNHNS and CDR2 is SASEGT. V was clipped by 5 bases and J by 4 bases, with 14 bases between them. The CDR3 reads CASSRGAIITGELFF. CDR3 DNA: TGTGCCAGCAGTAGGGGGGCAATTATCACCGGGGAGCTGTTTTTT.

A few counts support this clonotype. The chain is built from TRBV3-1 and TRBJ2-5; a possible D gene is TRBD1 (5 bases). Trimming took off 1 base at V and 5 bases at J, with 17 bases between the two ends. Germline CDR1 reads LGHDT; CDR2 reads YNNKEL (reference sequence). The CDR3 sequence is 16 residues long. The CDR3 DNA sequence: TGTGCCAGCAGCCAAGGGGTACAGGCAATAACTGAGACCCAGTACTTC. The encoded protein is CASSQGVQAITETQYF.

In its sample, this clonotype was seen many times. The J gene is TRBJ2-1, the V gene TRBV6-6; D possibly uses TRBD1 or TRBD2 (7 bases each). Per the germline V gene, CDR1 is MNHNY and CDR2 is SVGAGI (reference sequence). Trimming removed 0 bases from V and 7 bases from J, with 22 bases in between. This CDR3 contains 18 residues. The CDR3 DNA reads TGTGCCAGCAGTTACTCGATACCAGGGGGGAGGGGGGATAATGAGCAGTTCTTC. Its translation is CASSYSIPGGRGDNEQFF.

This rearrangement joins TRBV20-1 to TRBJ2-3; maybe TRBD2 (5 bases). Trimming took 8 bases from V and 1 from J, leaving 13 bases between them. The CDR3 consists of 13 residues. Germline V CDR1 and CDR2: DFQATT, SNEGSKA (reference sequence). For the CDR3, the DNA is TGCAGTCCTACTAGTATCGGCACAGATACGCAGTATTTT. Residues: CSPTSIGTDTQYF.

This clonotype was observed at least ten times. This rearrangement joins TRBV12-3 or TRBV12-4 to TRBJ2-2; a possible D gene is TRBD1 (5 bases). V was pared by 6 bases and J by 4 bases, with 9 bases between. This CDR3 contains 13 residues. The CDR3, as DNA: TGTGCCAGCAGGTTGGGGCTCACCGGGGAGCTGTTTTTT. Translation gives CASRLGLTGELFF.

This clonotype was counted at least ten times. V and J are TRBV7-9 and TRBJ2-7; TRBD1 aligns across 12 bases. Trimming took 3 bases from V and 3 from J; bases not matched to a gene: 6. The germline V gene has CDR1 SEHNR and CDR2 FQNEAQ (reference sequence). This CDR3 region has 16 residues. Here the CDR3 DNA reads TGTGCCAGCAGCTTTCTGGGACAGGGGGCTTTCTACGAGCAGTACTTC. This codes for CASSFLGQGAFYEQYF.

This chain links TRBV6-1 with TRBJ1-6, with TRBD1 matching 9 bases. Germline V gene data show CDR1 as MNHNS and CDR2 as SASEGT. Unmatched junction bases numbered 8, after V lost 3 bases and J lost 8 bases. CDR3 length equals 16 residues. CDR3 nucleotide sequence: TGTGCCAGCAGTGACAAAGCGGGACAGGGTTATTCACCCCTCCACTTT. Its protein is CASSDKAGQGYSPLHF.

This clonotype was picked up a small number of times. The CDR3 spells CASNTGIYEQYF. The CDR3 nucleotides are TGTGCCAGCAATACAGGGATCTACGAGCAGTACTTC. The chain employs TRBV6-2 or TRBV6-3 and TRBJ2-7; weak D call: TRBD1 (6 bases). Deletions cut 7 bases from V and 3 bases from J, with 10 bases between. Per germline, CDR1 MNHEY and CDR2 SVGEGT. The CDR3 extends over 12 amino acids.

This clonotype was recorded once. The chain joins TRBV7-9 to TRBJ2-5, with 8 bases fitting TRBD1. Germline CDR1 is SEHNR and CDR2 is FQNEAQ (reference sequence). Trimming at V came to 5 bases and at J to 1 base, leaving 12 bases not matched to a gene. The length of the CDR3 is 17 residues. For the CDR3, the DNA is TGTGCCAGCAGCCCTAGAATGTCCAGGGGGCCCCAAGAGACCCAGTACTTC. Translating gives CASSPRMSRGPQETQYF.

This clonotype has a count of ten or more. CDR3 sequence reads: CASRQGARGEKLFF. For the CDR3, the DNA is TGTGCCAGCAGGCAGGGGGCGAGGGGAGAAAAACTGTTTTTT. The chain uses TRBV6-1 and TRBJ1-4, with 8 positions matching TRBD1. Germline loops: CDR1 MNHNS, CDR2 SASEGT. The CDR3 contains 14 residues. Germline trimming cut 6 bases from V and 8 bases from J; bases unmatched to any gene: 8.

Ten or more counts support this clonotype. The J gene is TRBJ1-5, the V gene TRBV7-2; TRBD1 matches 11 bases. V gave up 5 bases and J gave up 1 base; unmatched junction bases: 13. This CDR3 contains 19 residues. Germline V gene data show CDR1 as SGHTA and CDR2 as FQGNSA. The CDR3 spells CASSLTGTGGRVSNQPQHF. The CDR3 DNA reads TGTGCCAGCAGCCTCACCGGGACAGGGGGGCGGGTGAGCAATCAGCCCCAGCATTTT.

This chain connects TRBV28 to TRBJ2-3; D may be TRBD2 (6 bases). V gave up 8 bases and J gave up 4 bases, with 10 bases separating them. The germline V gene has CDR1 MDHEN and CDR2 SYDVKM. The CDR3 has 12 amino acids. In DNA form, the CDR3 reads TGTGCCAGCGACGCGGGGTCAGATACGCAGTATTTT. Its translation: CASDAGSDTQYF.

The table lists this clonotype with many counts. The chain has TRBV12-3 or TRBV12-4 and TRBJ1-2; no clear D. V lost 2 bases, J lost 6 bases, and 19 bases lay in between. The CDR3 has 16 amino acids. The CDR3 nucleotides are TGTGCCAGCAGTTTATGGGAAAAGGTCTCACATGATGGCTACACCTTC. This codes for CASSLWEKVSHDGYTF.

The rearrangement joins TRBV5-8 to TRBJ2-1, with D perhaps TRBD1 (6 bases). The CDR3 spans 16 residues. Germline CDR1 is SGHTS and CDR2 is YDEGEE. Between the trimmed V and J ends, which lost 2 bases and 0 bases, there was a span of 12 bases. The CDR3 coding sequence is TGTGCCAGCAGCTTTCTCGACAGGATCTCCTACAATGAGCAGTTCTTC. Its protein is CASSFLDRISYNEQFF.

The CDR3 loop is CASSYNRLQYF. CDR3 coding DNA: TGTGCCAGCAGCTACAACAGGCTCCAGTACTTC. This chain uses TRBV7-8 with TRBJ2-5, with D possibly TRBD1 on 5 matching bases. Per germline, CDR1 SGHVS and CDR2 FQNEAQ. Trimming removed 4 bases from V and 10 bases from J, with 10 bases in between. The CDR3 sequence is 11 residues long.

The chain employs TRBV7-8 and TRBJ1-5, with D possibly matching TRBD1 (6 bases). CDR3 length: 14 amino acids. In germline, CDR1 is SGHVS, CDR2 FQNEAQ. V lost 5 bases to trimming and J lost 3 bases, with 11 bases between them. The DNA for the CDR3 is TGTGCCAGCAGCCCAACAGGGTACAATCAGCCCCAGCATTTT. Amino acid sequence: CASSPTGYNQPQHF.

The chain combines TRBV11-3 with TRBJ2-2; the match to TRBD1 covers 11 bases. V shed 5 bases and J 6 bases; nucleotides not matched to a gene: 5. This CDR3 region has 15 residues. CDR1 is SGHNT, CDR2 YENEEA, per germline. As DNA, the CDR3 is TGTGCCAGCAGCGGACAGGGGGCCCTTGCCGGGGAGCTGTTTTTT. Amino acid sequence: CASSGQGALAGELFF.

This clonotype was seen a few times. CDR3 sequence: CSARDSFGNTIYF. CDR3 bases: TGCAGTGCTAGAGATTCATTTGGAAACACCATATATTTT. The rearrangement uses TRBV20-1 and TRBJ1-3; D is ambiguous. CDR1 and CDR2 (germline): DFQATT, SNEGSKA (reference sequence). This CDR3 region has 13 residues. Trimming removed 0 bases at V and 3 bases at J, with 6 bases between.

This clonotype was counted at least ten times. The CDR3 here is CASSQVGQRTDTQYF. The DNA for the CDR3 is TGTGCCAGCAGCCAAGTGGGACAGCGCACAGATACGCAGTATTTT. The chain carries TRBV3-1 and TRBJ2-3; 7 bases are a match to TRBD1. With V trimmed by 1 base and J by 1 base, 2 bases remained unmatched. Germline lookup yields CDR1 LGHDT and CDR2 YNNKEL (reference sequence). CDR3 length equals 15 residues.

This clonotype has a count of ten or more. The chain links TRBV9 to TRBJ1-2; 8 nucleotides line up with TRBD1. Germline trimming cut 6 bases from V and 4 bases from J; bases unmatched to any gene: 5. The CDR3 spans 13 residues. Per the germline V gene, CDR1 is SGDLS and CDR2 is YYNGEE. CDR3 residues: CASTGTGPYGYTF. In nucleotides, the CDR3 is TGTGCCAGCACGGGGACAGGTCCCTATGGCTACACCTTC.

This clonotype occurred a few times. V usage is TRBV7-6 and J usage is TRBJ1-3; TRBD1 aligns across 9 bases. Per germline, CDR1 SGHVS and CDR2 FNYEAQ. The CDR3 consists of 15 residues. Trimming cost V 4 bases and J 3 bases; bases outside gene matches: 4. This chain's CDR3 is CASSSVDRGGNTIYF. The CDR3 DNA is TGTGCCAGCAGCTCAGTGGACAGGGGTGGAAACACCATATATTTT. The full variable domain, completed using reference TRBV7-6 and TRBJ1-3, is GAGVSQSPRYKVTKRGQDVALRCDPISGHVSLYWYRQALGQGPEFLTYFNYEAQQDKSGLPNDRFSAERPEGSISTLTIQRTEQRDSAMYRCASSSVDRGGNTIYFGEGSWLTVV.

Ten or more counts support this clonotype. The chain is built from TRBV18 and TRBJ2-1, with TRBD1 matching over 7 bases. Germline CDR1 KGHSH, CDR2 LQKENI. CDR3 size: 16 residues. J gave up 0 bases and V 3 bases, and 5 bases lay outside the gene matches. The CDR3 sequence is CASSPPDRVSYNEQFF. The DNA for the CDR3 is TGTGCCAGCTCACCCCCAGACAGGGTCTCCTACAATGAGCAGTTCTTC. The full variable domain, rest sourced from reference TRBV18 and TRBJ2-1, is NAGVMQNPRHLVRRRGQEARLRCSPMKGHSHVYWYRQLPEEGLKFMVYLQKENIIDESGMPKERFSAEFPKEGPSILRIQQVVRGDSAAYFCASSPPDRVSYNEQFFGPGTRLTVL.

This chain joins TRBV29-1 and TRBJ2-3; 8 positions agree with TRBD2. With V trimmed by 5 bases and J by 6 bases, 13 bases remained unmatched. The CDR3 runs to 15 residues. Germline V gene data show CDR1 as SQVTM and CDR2 as ANQGSEA. Written as DNA, the CDR3 is TGCAGCGTTCCCCCTCGGACTAGCCTGACGGATACGCAGTATTTT. It encodes CSVPPRTSLTDTQYF.

The sample holds a few counts of this clonotype. The chain has TRBV6-1 and TRBJ2-5; D might be TRBD1 (6 bases). There are 14 residues in the CDR3. The germline V gene has CDR1 MNHNS and CDR2 SASEGT. Trimming shortened V by 5 bases and J by 2 bases, and 12 bases separated the two germline ends. The CDR3 loop is CASSSPGQQETQYF. The CDR3 region has the DNA TGTGCCAGCAGTTCCCCGGGACAACAAGAGACCCAGTACTTC.

This clonotype was counted only a few times. The chain carries TRBV4-1 and TRBJ2-7; perhaps TRBD2 as D (5 bases). Germline CDR1 reads MGHRA; CDR2 reads YSYEKL. The CDR3 runs to 14 residues. V lost 3 bases, J lost 5 bases, and 14 bases lay in between. CDR3 sequence: CASSHLAENDEQYF. Written as DNA, the CDR3 is TGCGCCAGCAGCCACCTAGCAGAGAATGACGAGCAGTACTTC.

This clonotype showed up many times. The chain carries TRBV7-3 and TRBJ1-5, with D hard to call. The CDR3 spans 19 residues. The germline gives CDR1 SGHTA, CDR2 FQGTGA. V was pared by 1 base and J by 0 bases, with 19 bases between. This CDR3 is CASSLMMVTWTYSNQPQHF. The CDR3 nucleotides read TGTGCCAGCAGCTTAATGATGGTAACGTGGACCTATAGCAATCAGCCCCAGCATTTT.

Points on this clonotype: This may come from a read error, since a much larger clone is one base off. For the CDR3, the DNA is TGTGCCAGCAGACGGCGGCGCGGGGGCTATGGCTGCACCTTC. Protein: CASRRRRGGYGCTF. The V and J genes are TRBV28 and TRBJ1-2; D is possibly TRBD1 (6 bases). The CDR3 length is 14 residues. The germline CDR1 and CDR2 sequences are MDHEN and SYDVKM.

This clonotype has a count of ten or more. The chain couples TRBV3-1 to TRBJ1-6, with TRBD1 identical over 8 bases. J was trimmed by 10 bases and V by 4 bases; bases with no gene match: 3. Germline V gene lookup returns CDR1 LGHDT and CDR2 YNNKEL (reference sequence). The CDR3 loop spans 13 amino acids. The CDR3, as DNA: TGTGCCAGCAGCCGGGACAGGCGCTCACCCCTCCACTTT. Translated: CASSRDRRSPLHF.

This clonotype was observed at least ten times. The V gene is TRBV3-1, the J gene TRBJ1-1; D call uncertain. The germline CDR1 and CDR2 sequences are LGHDT and YNNKEL (reference sequence). V was trimmed by 3 bases and J by 3 bases, leaving 8 bases between them. The CDR3 extends over 13 amino acids. CDR3 sequence (DNA): TGTGCCAGCAGCCACGGGAGGTACACTGAAGCTTTCTTT. It yields the protein CASSHGRYTEAFF. Together with reference TRBV3-1 and TRBJ1-1, the CDR3 gives the full variable domain: DTAVSQTPKYLVTQMGNDKSIKCEQNLGHDTMYWYKQDSKKFLKIMFSYNNKELIINETVPNRFSPKSPDKAHLNLHINSLELGDSAVYFCASSHGRYTEAFFGQGTRLTVV.

This clonotype came up many times. The CDR3 protein is CASSETVAGLYEQYF. CDR3 DNA sequence: TGTGCCAGCAGTGAAACGGTAGCGGGGCTTTACGAGCAGTACTTC. This chain links TRBV2 with TRBJ2-7; TRBD2 matches at 8 bases. Per germline, CDR1 SNHLY and CDR2 FYNNEI. After removal of 2 bases from V and 4 bases from J, the junction contained 7 bases not matched to a gene. This CDR3 has 15 amino acids.

This rearrangement joins TRBV7-9 to TRBJ2-1; D unresolved. The CDR3 is 13 amino acids. The germline CDR1 and CDR2 sequences are SEHNR and FQNEAQ (reference sequence). Trimming cost V 2 bases and J 5 bases, with 7 bases left between them. The CDR3 here is CASSLTRNNEQFF. CDR3 in DNA: TGTGCCAGCAGCTTAACAAGAAACAATGAGCAGTTCTTC.